The 17 T cell receptor beta chains presented below share a single source sample, sequenced in a study of early T cells in non-severe SARS-CoV-2 infection. TCRdb fed the 5' RACE reads into MiXCR, producing one record per CDR3 protein. The sample lists 70,000 to 85,000 distinct CDR3 sequences; about an eighth were seen once. Sequenced material: whole blood. These receptors came from an adult who was a healthcare worker with PCR-confirmed SARS-CoV-2 infection or an uninfected control (not recorded which).

This clonotype occurred many times. The chain recombines TRBV9 with TRBJ2-7; 7 nucleotides agree with TRBD2. The CDR3 is made up of 14 amino acids. The germline CDR1 and CDR2 sequences are SGDLS and YYNGEE. Germline trimming cut 0 bases from V and 2 bases from J; bases unmatched to any gene: 2. The CDR3 nucleotides read TGTGCCAGCAGCGTAGGGGGAGGGACCTACGAGCAGTACTTC. Residues: CASSVGGGTYEQYF. Based on the CDR3 plus reference TRBV9 and TRBJ2-7, the full variable domain is DSGVTQTPKHLITATGQRVTLRCSPRSGDLSVYWYQQSLDQGLQFLIQYYNGEERAKGNILERFSAQQFPDLHSELNLSSLELGDSALYFCASSVGGGTYEQYFGPGTRLTVT.

The chain combines TRBV29-1 with TRBJ2-1; 10 bases are a match to TRBD2. Trimming took 2 bases from V and 4 from J; bases not matched to a gene: 5. Per germline, CDR1 SQVTM and CDR2 ANQGSEA. This CDR3 contains 15 residues. The CDR3 protein is CSVERTSGNYNEQFF. CDR3 nucleotide sequence: TGCAGCGTTGAACGGACTAGCGGAAATTACAATGAGCAGTTCTTC.

This clonotype was observed at least ten times. The chain uses TRBV4-1 and TRBJ2-1; TRBD2 matches 12 bases. The CDR3 sequence is 15 residues long. V lost 1 base and J lost 9; bases outside the gene matches: 4. The germline gives CDR1 MGHRA, CDR2 YSYEKL. The CDR3 region has the DNA TGCGCCAGCAGCCAAGTGTCTAGCGGGGGGGGTGAGCAGTTCTTC. This translates into CASSQVSSGGGEQFF.

CDR3 bases: TGCAGCGTTACCGCAGGGACTAGCTTCGACCGACAGTTCTTC. It encodes CSVTAGTSFDRQFF. This sequence joins TRBV29-1 and TRBJ2-1, with 9 nucleotides matching TRBD2. Germline V gene data show CDR1 as SQVTM and CDR2 as ANQGSEA. CDR3 length equals 14 residues. With 5 bases clipped from V and 13 bases from J, the junction kept 15 bases outside the gene matches.

This clonotype was counted many times. The chain recombines TRBV7-8 with TRBJ1-1; no definite D call. This CDR3 contains 14 residues. The V and J ends lost 2 bases and 0 bases respectively, with 7 bases between them. From germline, CDR1 is SGHVS and CDR2 FQNEAQ. The chain's CDR3 is CASSLTDLNTEAFF. Here the CDR3 DNA reads TGTGCCAGCAGCTTAACCGATTTGAACACTGAAGCTTTCTTT.

This clonotype was counted a single time. A read error is possible here, since a much larger clone lies one base away. The chain uses TRBV20-1 and TRBJ2-7; the D gene is possibly TRBD1 (6 bases). The CDR3 loop spans 11 amino acids. Germline loops: CDR1 DFQATT, CDR2 SNEGSKA (reference sequence). The CDR3: CSALTGYEQHF. DNA for the CDR3: TGCAGTGCCCTGACAGGTTACGAGCAGCACTTC.

A few counts support this clonotype. The chain employs TRBV9 and TRBJ2-7; the D call may be TRBD1 or TRBD2 (5 bases each). V was pared by 2 bases and J by 3 bases, with 12 bases between. The CDR3 is 14 residues long. Per the germline V gene, CDR1 is SGDLS and CDR2 is YYNGEE. The CDR3 DNA is TGTGCCAGCAGCGTTTCCGGGACCAACTACGAGCAGTACTTC. Encoded protein: CASSVSGTNYEQYF.

At least ten counts were recorded for this clonotype. The V gene is TRBV11-2, the J gene TRBJ2-2; D uncertain. The CDR3 consists of 15 residues. Germline V gene sequence: CDR1 SGHAT, CDR2 FQNNGV. V was trimmed by 2 bases and J by 3 bases, leaving 10 bases between them. In DNA, the CDR3 is TGTGCCAGCAGCTTAAAACGGGTTTACACCGGGGAGCTGTTTTTT. Protein sequence: CASSLKRVYTGELFF.

This chain connects TRBV4-1 to TRBJ2-3; D possibly corresponds to TRBD1 (6 bases). This CDR3 contains 16 residues. Between the trimmed V and J ends, which lost 0 bases and 0 bases, there was a span of 10 bases. Germline lookup yields CDR1 MGHRA and CDR2 YSYEKL. CDR3 sequence reads: CASSQDQGKSTDTQYF. CDR3 nucleotide sequence: TGCGCCAGCAGCCAAGATCAGGGGAAGAGCACAGATACGCAGTATTTT.

This clonotype has more than one count but fewer than ten. The chain is built from TRBV11-1 and TRBJ2-3; TRBD1 matches at 7 bases. Trimming removed 0 bases from V and 2 bases from J; junction bases left unmatched: 5. CDR1 is SGHAT and CDR2 is FQDESV in the germline V gene (reference sequence). The CDR3 spans 16 residues. CDR3 nucleotides: TGTGCCAGCAGCTTAGCGCCAGGGGGTCCCACAGATACGCAGTATTTT. Encoded protein: CASSLAPGGPTDTQYF. The entire variable domain, with the rest obtained from reference TRBV11-1 and TRBJ2-3, is as follows: EAEVAQSPRYKITEKSQAVAFWCDPISGHATLYWYRQILGQGPELLVQFQDESVVDDSQLPKDRFSAERLKGVDSTLKIQPAELGDSAMYLCASSLAPGGPTDTQYFGPGTRLTVL.

This chain links TRBV4-2 with TRBJ1-4, with a possible D match to TRBD1 (5 bases). Germline CDR1 and CDR2: LGHNA and YNFKEQ. Trimming took 3 bases from V and 8 from J, leaving 10 bases between them. CDR3 length: 13 amino acids. The CDR3 here is CASSHRDNEKLFF. The CDR3 DNA reads TGTGCCAGCAGCCACAGGGATAACGAAAAACTGTTTTTT.

The chain links TRBV5-6 to TRBJ2-1, with 7 nucleotides matching TRBD2. The CDR3 has 16 residues. With 0 bases clipped from V and 2 bases from J, the junction kept 5 bases outside the gene matches. Germline-derived CDR1 and CDR2 are SGHDT and YYEEEE. CDR3 in DNA: TGTGCCAGCAGCTTGGGGCTAGCGGTTACCTACAATGAGCAGTTCTTC. This codes for CASSLGLAVTYNEQFF.

The chain combines TRBV29-1 with TRBJ2-7, with 7 bases lining up with TRBD1. The V gene's germline CDR1 is SQVTM and CDR2 ANQGSEA. The CDR3 has 13 amino acids. After removal of 4 bases from V and 3 bases from J, the junction contained 6 bases not matched to a gene. Here the CDR3 DNA reads TGCAGCGTTGCAGGACAGGCACACTACGAGCAGTACTTC. It encodes CSVAGQAHYEQYF.

This clonotype was seen ten or more times. This sequence joins TRBV9 and TRBJ1-1, with D uncertain. Between the trimmed V and J ends, which lost 4 bases and 1 base, there was a span of 11 bases. The germline gives CDR1 SGDLS, CDR2 YYNGEE. This CDR3 spans 14 amino acids. In nucleotides, the CDR3 is TGTGCCAGCAGCCCAGTGGGGAAGAACACTGAAGCTTTCTTT. It encodes CASSPVGKNTEAFF.

This clonotype was found many times. Relative to the germline gene, one junction end is altered; a read error may explain this. The chain couples TRBV7-6 to TRBJ1-2; maybe TRBD1 (5 bases). The CDR3 has 14 amino acids. The germline V gene has CDR1 SGHVS and CDR2 FNYEAQ. The CDR3 DNA reads TGTGCCAGCAGTTTAGGCAGGCAGGGCTATGGCTACACCTTC. It encodes CASSLGRQGYGYTF.

The rearrangement links TRBV7-2 to TRBJ2-7; TRBD2 aligns across 11 bases. The CDR3 totals 15 residues. The ends lost 2 bases at V and 4 bases at J; junction bases unmatched: 4. The germline CDR1 and CDR2 sequences are SGHTA and FQGNSA. DNA of the CDR3: TGTGCCAGCAGCTTAATAGCGGGAGGGCAGTACGAGCAGTACTTC. Amino acids: CASSLIAGGQYEQYF.

This clonotype was observed at least ten times. The chain is built from TRBV24-1 and TRBJ2-1, with a tentative D call TRBD2 (6 bases). The germline CDR1 and CDR2 sequences are KGHDR and SFDVKD. The CDR3 totals 18 residues. The V gene lost 4 bases and the J gene lost 5 bases, with 23 bases spanning the gap. The CDR3 region is CATSESAPPGESDNEQFF. In DNA form, the CDR3 reads TGTGCCACCAGTGAGTCAGCCCCCCCGGGAGAGTCCGACAATGAGCAGTTCTTC.